This T cell receptor (beta chain) was sequenced in a study of cytomegalovirus exposure and HLA in healthy donors. Points from the study as a whole: Confirmation in vitro established that a few CMV-associated chains were specific for CMV antigens. Generally TCR sequences proved uncommon, though certain public TCRs appeared in numerous donors. The investigators catalogued 150 or so TCR beta chains as cytomegalovirus-associated. It was reportedly the case that the classifier diagnosed cytomegalovirus status with high specificity and sensitivity.

Comment on this clone: Its antigen is not known.

The repertoire was sequenced with immunoSEQ multiplex PCR; TCRdb's copy has only in-frame clones and lacks some. The sample gives 150,000 to 200,000 clones, more than 75% of which show up once; almost 1.5% is in the top ten. CDR3 length: 13 residues. Germline CDR1 MNHNS, CDR2 SASEGT. With 5 bases clipped from V and 5 bases from J, the junction kept 5 bases outside the gene matches. This clonotype was sampled from a young woman in good health and CMV-seronegative. The chain uses TRBV6-1 and TRBJ2-5; TRBD1 matches 7 bases. Sequenced: PBMCs. CDR3 residues: CASSTGEWETQYF. In nucleotides, the CDR3 is TGTGCCAGCAGTACAGGGGAGTGGGAGACCCAGTACTTC.